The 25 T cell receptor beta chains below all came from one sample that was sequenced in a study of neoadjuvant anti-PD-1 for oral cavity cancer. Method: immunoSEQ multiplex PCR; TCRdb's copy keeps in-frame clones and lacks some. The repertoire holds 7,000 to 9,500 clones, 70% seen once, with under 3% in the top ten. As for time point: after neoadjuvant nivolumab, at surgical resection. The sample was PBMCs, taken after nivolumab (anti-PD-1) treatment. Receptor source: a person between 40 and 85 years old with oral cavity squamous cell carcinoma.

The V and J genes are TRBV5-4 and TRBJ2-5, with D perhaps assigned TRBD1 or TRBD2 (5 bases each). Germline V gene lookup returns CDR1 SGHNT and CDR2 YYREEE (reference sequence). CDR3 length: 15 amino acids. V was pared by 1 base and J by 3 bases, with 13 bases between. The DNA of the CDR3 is TGTGCCAGCAGCTTGCCCTATGGGGGAAAAGAGACCCAGTACTTC. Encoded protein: CASSLPYGGKETQYF.

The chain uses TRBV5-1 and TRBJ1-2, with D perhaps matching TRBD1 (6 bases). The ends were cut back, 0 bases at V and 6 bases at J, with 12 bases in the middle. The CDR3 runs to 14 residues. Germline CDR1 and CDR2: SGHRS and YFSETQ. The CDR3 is CASSLGFDRHGYTF. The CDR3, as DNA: TGCGCCAGCAGCTTGGGCTTTGACAGGCATGGCTACACCTTC.

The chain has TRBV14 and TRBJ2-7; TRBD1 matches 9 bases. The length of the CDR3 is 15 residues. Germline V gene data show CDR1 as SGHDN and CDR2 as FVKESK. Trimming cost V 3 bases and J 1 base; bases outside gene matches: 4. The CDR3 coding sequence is TGTGCCAGCAGCCATTGGACAGGGGCTTCCTACGAGCAGTACTTC. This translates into CASSHWTGASYEQYF.

CDR3 sequence (DNA): TGTGCCACCAGCAGAGATTTGGGACTAGCGGGGGGGCGTAATTCCAAAAACATTCAGTACTTC. Encoded protein: CATSRDLGLAGGRNSKNIQYF. The chain carries TRBV15 and TRBJ2-4; the match to TRBD2 covers 16 bases. The CDR3 is made up of 21 amino acids. Per germline, CDR1 LNHNV and CDR2 YYDKDF (reference sequence). With 0 bases clipped from V and 2 bases from J, the junction kept 10 bases outside the gene matches. Full variable domain (outside the CDR3, taken from reference TRBV15 and TRBJ2-4): DAMVIQNPRYQVTQFGKPVTLSCSQTLNHNVMYWYQQKSSQAPKLLFHYYDKDFNNEADTPDNFQSRRPNTSFCFLDIRSPGLGDTAMYLCATSRDLGLAGGRNSKNIQYFGAGTRLSVL.

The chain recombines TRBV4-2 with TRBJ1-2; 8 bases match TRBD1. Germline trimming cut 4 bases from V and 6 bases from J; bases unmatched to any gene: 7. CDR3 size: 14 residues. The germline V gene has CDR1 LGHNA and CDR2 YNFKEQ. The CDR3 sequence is CASSLTGTGDGYTF. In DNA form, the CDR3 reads TGTGCCAGCAGCCTAACTGGGACAGGTGATGGCTACACCTTC.

This chain's CDR3 is CASSQAIAGGRVNTQYF. In nucleotides, the CDR3 is TGCGCCAGCAGCCAAGCCATAGCGGGGGGCCGGGTCAATACGCAGTATTTT. The chain carries TRBV4-3 and TRBJ2-3, with 10 bases that match TRBD2. J was trimmed by 7 bases and V by 1 base; bases with no gene match: 11. Germline CDR1 LGHNA, CDR2 YSLEER. The CDR3 consists of 17 residues.

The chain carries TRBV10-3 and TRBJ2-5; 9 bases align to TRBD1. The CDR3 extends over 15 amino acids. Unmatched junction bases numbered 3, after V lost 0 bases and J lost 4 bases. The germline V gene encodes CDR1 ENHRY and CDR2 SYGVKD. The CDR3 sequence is CAISESGQGLETQYF. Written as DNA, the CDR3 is TGTGCCATCAGTGAGTCGGGACAGGGTTTAGAGACCCAGTACTTC.

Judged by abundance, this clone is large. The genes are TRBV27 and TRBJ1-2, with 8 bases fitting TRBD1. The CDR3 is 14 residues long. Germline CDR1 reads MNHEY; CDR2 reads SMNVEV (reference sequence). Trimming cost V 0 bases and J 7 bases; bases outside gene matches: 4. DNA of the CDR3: TGTGCCAGCAGTTTATCGACAGGGGCGCGTGGCTACACCTTC. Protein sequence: CASSLSTGARGYTF.

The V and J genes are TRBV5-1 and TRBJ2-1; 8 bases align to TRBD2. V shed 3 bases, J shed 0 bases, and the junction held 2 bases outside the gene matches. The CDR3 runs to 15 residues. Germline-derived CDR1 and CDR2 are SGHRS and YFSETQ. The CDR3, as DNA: TGCGCCAGCAGCTATAGCGGGGCCTCCTACAATGAGCAGTTCTTC. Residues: CASSYSGASYNEQFF.

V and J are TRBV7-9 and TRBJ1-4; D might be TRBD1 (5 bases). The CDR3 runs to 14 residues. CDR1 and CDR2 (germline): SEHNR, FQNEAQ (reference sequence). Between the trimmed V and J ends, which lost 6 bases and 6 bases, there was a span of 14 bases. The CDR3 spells CASRKGTVDEKLFF. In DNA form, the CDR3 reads TGTGCCAGCAGAAAAGGGACGGTAGATGAAAAACTGTTTTTT.

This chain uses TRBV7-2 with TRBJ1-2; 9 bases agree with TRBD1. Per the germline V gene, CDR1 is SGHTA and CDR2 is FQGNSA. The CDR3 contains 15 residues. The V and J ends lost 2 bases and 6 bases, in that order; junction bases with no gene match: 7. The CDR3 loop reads CASSLSRDRVNGYTF. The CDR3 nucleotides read TGTGCCAGCAGCTTAAGCCGGGACAGGGTGAATGGCTACACCTTC.

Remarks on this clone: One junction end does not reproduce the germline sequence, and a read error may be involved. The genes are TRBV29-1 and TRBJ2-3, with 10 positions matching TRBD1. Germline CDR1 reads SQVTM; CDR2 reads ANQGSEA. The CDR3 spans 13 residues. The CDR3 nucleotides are TGCAGCGTTAGGAGACAGGGGGCGGGTGTGTGGGATTTT. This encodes CSVRRQGAGVWDF.

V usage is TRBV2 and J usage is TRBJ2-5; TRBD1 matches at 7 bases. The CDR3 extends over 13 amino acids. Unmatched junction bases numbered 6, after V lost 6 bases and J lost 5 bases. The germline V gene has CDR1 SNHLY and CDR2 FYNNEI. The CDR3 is CASRRTGGETQYF. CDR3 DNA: TGTGCCAGCAGACGGACAGGCGGGGAGACCCAGTACTTC.

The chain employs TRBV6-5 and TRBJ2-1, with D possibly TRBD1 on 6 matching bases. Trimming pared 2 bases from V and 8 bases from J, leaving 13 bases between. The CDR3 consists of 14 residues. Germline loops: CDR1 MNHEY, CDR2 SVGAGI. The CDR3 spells CASSYLGAADEQFF. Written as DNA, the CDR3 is TGTGCCAGCAGTTACCTGGGGGCGGCGGATGAGCAGTTCTTC.

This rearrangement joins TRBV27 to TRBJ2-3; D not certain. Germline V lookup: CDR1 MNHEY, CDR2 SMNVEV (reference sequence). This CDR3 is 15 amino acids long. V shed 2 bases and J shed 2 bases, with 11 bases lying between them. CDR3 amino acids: CASSLGGRNTDTQYF. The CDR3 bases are TGTGCCAGCAGTTTAGGCGGCAGGAACACAGATACGCAGTATTTT.

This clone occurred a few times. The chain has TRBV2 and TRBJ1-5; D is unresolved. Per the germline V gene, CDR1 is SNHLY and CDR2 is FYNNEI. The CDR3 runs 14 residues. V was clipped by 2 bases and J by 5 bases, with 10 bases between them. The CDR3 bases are TGTGCCAGCAGTGAATCGACAAGTTATCAGCCCCAGCATTTT. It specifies CASSESTSYQPQHF.

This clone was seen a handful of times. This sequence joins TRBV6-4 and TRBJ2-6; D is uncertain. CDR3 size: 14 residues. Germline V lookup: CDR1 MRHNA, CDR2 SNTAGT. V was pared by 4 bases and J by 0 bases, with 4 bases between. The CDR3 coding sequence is TGTGCCAGCAGTGGACACTCTGGGGCCAACGTCCTGACTTTC. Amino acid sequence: CASSGHSGANVLTF.

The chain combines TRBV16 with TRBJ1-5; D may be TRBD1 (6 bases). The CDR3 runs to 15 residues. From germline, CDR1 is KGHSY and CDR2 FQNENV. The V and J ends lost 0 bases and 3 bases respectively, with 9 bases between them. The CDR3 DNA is TGTGCCAGCAGCCAATCGGGGGGGCACAATCAGCCCCAGCATTTT. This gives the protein CASSQSGGHNQPQHF.

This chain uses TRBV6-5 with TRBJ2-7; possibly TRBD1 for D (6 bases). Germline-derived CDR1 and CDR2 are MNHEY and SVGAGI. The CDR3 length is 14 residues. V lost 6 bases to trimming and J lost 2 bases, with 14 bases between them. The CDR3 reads CASRSDRTTYEQYF. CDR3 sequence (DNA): TGTGCCAGCAGATCCGACAGGACGACCTACGAGCAGTACTTC.

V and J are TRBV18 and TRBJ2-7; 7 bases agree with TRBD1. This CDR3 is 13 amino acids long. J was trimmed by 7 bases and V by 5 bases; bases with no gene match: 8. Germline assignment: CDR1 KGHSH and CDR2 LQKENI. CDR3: CASSDTGVVEQYF. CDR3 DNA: TGTGCCAGCTCAGACACAGGGGTGGTTGAGCAGTACTTC.

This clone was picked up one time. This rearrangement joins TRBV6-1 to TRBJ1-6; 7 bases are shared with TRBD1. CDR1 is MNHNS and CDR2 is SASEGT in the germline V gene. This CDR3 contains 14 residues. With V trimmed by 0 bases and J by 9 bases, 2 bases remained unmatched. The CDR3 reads CASSEAGGASPLHF. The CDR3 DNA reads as TGTGCCAGCAGTGAAGCAGGGGGCGCTTCACCCCTCCACTTT.

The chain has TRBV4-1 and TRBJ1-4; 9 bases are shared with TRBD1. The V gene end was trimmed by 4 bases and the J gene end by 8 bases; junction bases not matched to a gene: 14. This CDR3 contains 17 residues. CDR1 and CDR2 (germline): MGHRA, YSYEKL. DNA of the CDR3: TGCGCCAGCAGCCCCTTGGAAGGACAGGGGCCCCGAGAAAAACTGTTTTTT. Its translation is CASSPLEGQGPREKLFF.

This CDR3 is CASSLERGVNEKLFF. The CDR3 DNA is TGCGCCAGCAGCCTGGAGAGGGGAGTTAATGAAAAACTGTTTTTT. V and J are TRBV5-1 and TRBJ1-4, with D possibly TRBD1 on 5 matching bases. V gave up 4 bases and J gave up 4 bases, with 14 bases separating them. The CDR3 totals 15 residues. CDR1 is SGHRS and CDR2 is YFSETQ in the germline V gene.

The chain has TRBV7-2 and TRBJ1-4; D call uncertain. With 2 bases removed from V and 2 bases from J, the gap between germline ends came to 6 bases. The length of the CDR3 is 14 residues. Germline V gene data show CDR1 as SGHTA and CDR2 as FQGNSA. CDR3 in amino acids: CASSLTSTNEKLFF. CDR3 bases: TGTGCCAGCAGCTTAACAAGCACTAATGAAAAACTGTTTTTT. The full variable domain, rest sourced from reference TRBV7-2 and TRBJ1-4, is GAGVSQSPSNKVTEKGKDVELRCDPISGHTALYWYRQSLGQGLEFLIYFQGNSAPDKSGLPSDRFSAERTGGSVSTLTIQRTQQEDSAVYLCASSLTSTNEKLFFGSGTQLSVL.

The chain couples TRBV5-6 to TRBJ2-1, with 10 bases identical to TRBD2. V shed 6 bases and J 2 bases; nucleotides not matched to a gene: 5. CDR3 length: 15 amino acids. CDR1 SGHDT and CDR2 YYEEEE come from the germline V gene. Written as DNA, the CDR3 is TGTGCCAGCACCCTAGCGGGGGTCCCCTACAATGAGCAGTTCTTC. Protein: CASTLAGVPYNEQFF.